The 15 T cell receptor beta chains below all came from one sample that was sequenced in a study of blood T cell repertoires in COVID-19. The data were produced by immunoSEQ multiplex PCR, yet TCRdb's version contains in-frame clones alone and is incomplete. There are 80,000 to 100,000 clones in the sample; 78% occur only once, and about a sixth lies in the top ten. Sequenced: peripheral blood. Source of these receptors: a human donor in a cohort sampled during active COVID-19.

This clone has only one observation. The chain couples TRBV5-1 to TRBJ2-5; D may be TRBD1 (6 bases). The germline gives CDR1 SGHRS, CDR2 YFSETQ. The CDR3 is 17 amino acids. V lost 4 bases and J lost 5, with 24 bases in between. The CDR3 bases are TGCGCCAGCAGCCCAGGGACACGGGCTGATAGTGCGGAGACCCAGTACTTC. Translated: CASSPGTRADSAETQYF.

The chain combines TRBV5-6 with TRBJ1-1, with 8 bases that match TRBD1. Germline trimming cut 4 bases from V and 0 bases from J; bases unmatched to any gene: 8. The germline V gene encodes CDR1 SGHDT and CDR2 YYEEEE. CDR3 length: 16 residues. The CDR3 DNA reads TGTGCCAGCAGCGCTGACAGGGGCTGGATGAACACTGAAGCTTTCTTT. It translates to CASSADRGWMNTEAFF. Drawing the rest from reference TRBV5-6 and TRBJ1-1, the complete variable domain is DAGVTQSPTHLIKTRGQQVTLRCSPKSGHDTVSWYQQALGQGPQFIFQYYEEEERQRGNFPDRFSGHQFPNYSSELNVNALLLGDSALYLCASSADRGWMNTEAFFGQGTRLTVV.

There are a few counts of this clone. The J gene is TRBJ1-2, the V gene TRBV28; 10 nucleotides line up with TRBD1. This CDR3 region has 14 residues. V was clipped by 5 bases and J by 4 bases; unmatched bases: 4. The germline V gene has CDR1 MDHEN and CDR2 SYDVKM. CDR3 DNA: TGTGCCAGCAGTCGGCGACAGGGGGCCTATGGCTACACCTTC. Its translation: CASSRRQGAYGYTF.

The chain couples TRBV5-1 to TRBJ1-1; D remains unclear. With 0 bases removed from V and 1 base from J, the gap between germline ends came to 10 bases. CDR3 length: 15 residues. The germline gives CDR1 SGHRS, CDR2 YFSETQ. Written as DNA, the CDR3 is TGCGCCAGCAGCTTGGCCGCGGGAGGGAACACTGAAGCTTTCTTT. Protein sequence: CASSLAAGGNTEAFF.

CDR3 in DNA: TGTGCCAGCAGTACCCCCGGCCCGACGAGAGGGACCCAGTACTTC. Its translation is CASSTPGPTRGTQYF. The chain employs TRBV28 and TRBJ2-5; D not resolved. The CDR3 totals 15 residues. Germline loops: CDR1 MDHEN, CDR2 SYDVKM. The V gene lost 5 bases and the J gene lost 7 bases, with 20 bases spanning the gap.

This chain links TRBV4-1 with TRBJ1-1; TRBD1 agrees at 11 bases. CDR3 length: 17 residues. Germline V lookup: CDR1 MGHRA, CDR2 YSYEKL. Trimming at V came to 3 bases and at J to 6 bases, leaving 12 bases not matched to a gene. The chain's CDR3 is CASSQGIWGQGVPEAFF. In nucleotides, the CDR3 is TGCGCCAGCAGCCAGGGTATTTGGGGACAGGGGGTTCCTGAAGCTTTCTTT.

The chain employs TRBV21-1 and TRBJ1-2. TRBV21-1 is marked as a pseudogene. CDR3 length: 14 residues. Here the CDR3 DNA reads TGTGCCAGCAGCGCCAGACGAGGGTTCTATGGCTACACCTTC. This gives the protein CASSARRGFYGYTF.

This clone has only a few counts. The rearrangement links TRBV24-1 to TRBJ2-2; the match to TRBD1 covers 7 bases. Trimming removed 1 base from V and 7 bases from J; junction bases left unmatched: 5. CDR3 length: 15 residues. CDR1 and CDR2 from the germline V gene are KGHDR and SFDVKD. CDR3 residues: CATSDFGTGVGELFF. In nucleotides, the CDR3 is TGTGCCACCAGTGATTTCGGCACAGGGGTCGGGGAGCTGTTTTTT.

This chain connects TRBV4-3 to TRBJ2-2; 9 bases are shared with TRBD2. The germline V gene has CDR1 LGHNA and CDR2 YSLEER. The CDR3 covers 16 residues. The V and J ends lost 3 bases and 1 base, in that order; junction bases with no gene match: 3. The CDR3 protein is CASSHPSGMNTGELFF. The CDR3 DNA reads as TGCGCCAGCAGCCACCCTAGCGGGATGAACACCGGGGAGCTGTTTTTT.

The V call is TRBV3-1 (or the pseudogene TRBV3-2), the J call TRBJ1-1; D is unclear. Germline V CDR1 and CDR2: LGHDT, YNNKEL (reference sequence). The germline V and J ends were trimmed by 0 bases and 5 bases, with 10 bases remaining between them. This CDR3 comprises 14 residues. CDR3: CASSQDRVRTEAFF. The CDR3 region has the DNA TGTGCCAGCAGCCAAGATCGTGTCAGAACTGAAGCTTTCTTT.

CDR3 protein: CASSPQPGLVHTDTQYF. CDR3 nucleotide sequence: TGTGCCAGCAGCCCCCAACCCGGACTCGTTCACACAGATACGCAGTATTTT. The chain recombines TRBV3-1 (or the pseudogene TRBV3-2) with TRBJ2-3, with D perhaps TRBD2 (5 bases). V was cut by 4 bases and J by 2 bases, with 19 bases left in between. The CDR3 runs 17 residues. Germline loops: CDR1 LGHDT, CDR2 YNNKEL (reference sequence).

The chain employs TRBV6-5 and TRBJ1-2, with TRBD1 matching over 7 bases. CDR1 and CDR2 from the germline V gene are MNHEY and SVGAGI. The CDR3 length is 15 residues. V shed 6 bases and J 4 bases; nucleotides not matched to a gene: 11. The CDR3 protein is CASRPRQGIAYGYTF. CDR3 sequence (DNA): TGTGCCAGCAGACCCCGACAGGGTATAGCCTATGGCTACACCTTC.

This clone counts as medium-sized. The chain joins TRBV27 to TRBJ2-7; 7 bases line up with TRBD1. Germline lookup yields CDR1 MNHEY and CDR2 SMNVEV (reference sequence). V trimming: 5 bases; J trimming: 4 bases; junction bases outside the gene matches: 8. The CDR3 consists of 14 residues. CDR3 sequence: CASSPDPGQYEQYV. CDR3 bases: TGTGCCAGCAGTCCAGATCCGGGACAGTACGAGCAGTACGTC.

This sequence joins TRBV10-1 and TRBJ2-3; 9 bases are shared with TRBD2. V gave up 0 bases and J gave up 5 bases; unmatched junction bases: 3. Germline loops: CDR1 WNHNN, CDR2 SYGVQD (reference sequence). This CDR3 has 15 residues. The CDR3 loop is CASSESQLAGDTQYF. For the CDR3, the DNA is TGCGCCAGCAGTGAGTCTCAACTAGCGGGAGATACGCAGTATTTT.

The CDR3 sequence: CASSIPDRGVRTDTQYF. In nucleotides, the CDR3 is TGTGCCAGTAGTATACCCGACAGGGGAGTTAGAACAGATACGCAGTATTTT. The genes are TRBV19 and TRBJ2-3; TRBD1 matches 8 bases. With V trimmed by 2 bases and J by 3 bases, 10 bases remained unmatched. The CDR3 totals 17 residues. From germline, CDR1 is LNHDA and CDR2 SQIVND (reference sequence).